A single sample is the source of the 22 T cell receptor beta chains below, sequenced in a study of response to subunit inactivated influenza vaccine. One entry per CDR3 protein, called by TCRdb with MiXCR from the RT-PCR reads. The sample lists 800,000 or so distinct CDR3 sequences, approximately 21% occurring once. The starting material was PBMCs from blood, obtained more than 4 days after vaccination. These receptors all stem from a man aged 50 or older who received an inactivated influenza vaccine.

This clonotype has only a few counts. This chain connects TRBV10-3 to TRBJ2-3; TRBD2 aligns across 11 bases. The germline gives CDR1 ENHRY, CDR2 SYGVKD. The CDR3 contains 14 residues. Trimming took 6 bases from V and 4 from J; bases not matched to a gene: 3. CDR3 coding DNA: TGTGCCATCAGAACTAGCGGGGGTGCAGATACGCAGTATTTT. This codes for CAIRTSGGADTQYF.

The chain couples TRBV3-1 to TRBJ2-5, with TRBD2 matching over 7 bases. The CDR3 contains 16 residues. CDR1 is LGHDT, CDR2 YNNKEL, per germline (reference sequence). V shed 6 bases, J shed 2 bases, and the junction held 12 bases outside the gene matches. CDR3 sequence: CASSHRGLVGQETQYF. CDR3 DNA sequence: TGTGCCAGCAGTCACCGTGGACTAGTTGGGCAAGAGACCCAGTACTTC.

The V call is TRBV10-3, the J call TRBJ1-2, with 7 nucleotides matching TRBD1. The CDR3 totals 15 residues. In germline, CDR1 is ENHRY, CDR2 SYGVKD. The trim removed 10 bases at V and 4 bases at J, leaving 15 bases unmatched. The CDR3 protein is CATRLQGGAGYGYTF. The CDR3 DNA follows: TGTGCCACGAGATTACAAGGGGGCGCGGGCTATGGCTACACCTTC.

The chain uses TRBV4-2 and TRBJ1-1; D possibly corresponds to TRBD1 (5 bases). V was shortened by 0 bases and J by 1 base, with 12 bases between the two germline ends. This CDR3 contains 16 residues. Per germline, CDR1 LGHNA and CDR2 YNFKEQ. Written as DNA, the CDR3 is TGTGCCAGCAGCCAAGAATATCGACAGAGGAACACTGAAGCTTTCTTT. Its protein product is CASSQEYRQRNTEAFF.

This clonotype has only a few counts. The rearrangement uses TRBV6-2 or TRBV6-3 and TRBJ1-2, with D uncertain. Trimming removed 5 bases from V and 4 bases from J, with 8 bases in between. From germline, CDR1 is MNHEY and CDR2 SVGEGT. The CDR3 totals 12 residues. CDR3 nucleotide sequence: TGTGCCAGCAGTAAGGACCTCTATGGCTACACCTTC. It is translated as CASSKDLYGYTF.

The J gene is TRBJ2-1, the V gene TRBV29-1; the D gene is possibly TRBD1 (5 bases). CDR1 is SQVTM and CDR2 is ANQGSEA in the germline V gene. Trimming took 3 bases from V and 9 from J, leaving 18 bases between them. There are 14 residues in the CDR3. CDR3 DNA sequence: TGCAGCGTTGACCCCGACAGTCAAGGTGGTGAGCAGTTCTTC. This encodes CSVDPDSQGGEQFF.

This chain connects TRBV12-5 to TRBJ2-1, with TRBD1 identical over 8 bases. Germline V gives CDR1 LGHNT, CDR2 FRNRAP. The CDR3 is 17 residues long. With V trimmed by 2 bases and J by 0 bases, 6 bases remained unmatched. The CDR3 DNA sequence: TGTGCTAGTGGTTTGTACAGGGGGGACAGCTCCTACAATGAGCAGTTCTTC. Amino acids: CASGLYRGDSSYNEQFF. Full variable domain (missing parts from reference TRBV12-5 and TRBJ2-1): DARVTQTPRHKVTEMGQEVTMRCQPILGHNTVFWYRQTMMQGLELLAYFRNRAPLDDSGMPKDRFSAEMPDATLATLKIQPSEPRDSAVYFCASGLYRGDSSYNEQFFGPGTRLTVL.

This clonotype came up a few times. J is TRBJ2-1 and V is TRBV3-1; D is unresolved. The CDR3 extends over 12 amino acids. Germline loops: CDR1 LGHDT, CDR2 YNNKEL (reference sequence). The V end lost 1 base, the J end lost 10 bases, and 8 bases lay between the germline ends. In DNA, the CDR3 is TGTGCCAGCAGCCAAGGGACCGGAGAGCAGTTCTTC. It translates to CASSQGTGEQFF.

In its sample, this clonotype was seen a few times. V gene TRBV29-1 combines with J gene TRBJ2-1; the match to TRBD2 covers 13 bases. Germline V gives CDR1 SQVTM, CDR2 ANQGSEA. V shed 7 bases, J shed 9 bases, and the junction held 9 bases outside the gene matches. This CDR3 region has 14 residues. CDR3 DNA: TGCAGCGCTGGCCGACTAGCGGGGGGCAGTGAGCAGTTCTTC. Translation: CSAGRLAGGSEQFF.

This chain joins TRBV9 and TRBJ2-2; 9 nucleotides align to TRBD2. The CDR3 consists of 18 residues. In germline, CDR1 is SGDLS, CDR2 YYNGEE. V was clipped by 3 bases and J by 3 bases; unmatched bases: 12. Here the CDR3 reads CASSAALGVAGDTGELFF. The DNA of the CDR3 is TGTGCCAGCAGCGCAGCCCTAGGGGTAGCGGGAGACACCGGGGAGCTGTTTTTT.

The table lists this clonotype with a few counts. The genes are TRBV10-3 and TRBJ2-6; D is unresolved. The CDR3 has 14 residues. The V end was cut by 7 bases, the J end by 4 bases, with 11 bases between. The germline CDR1 and CDR2 sequences are ENHRY and SYGVKD. The CDR3 is CAITSTPGANVLTF. CDR3 DNA: TGTGCCATCACGAGTACCCCCGGGGCCAACGTCCTGACTTTC.

In this sample, this clonotype turned up a few times. The V and J genes are TRBV6-5 and TRBJ2-7; 9 bases agree with TRBD1. Germline CDR1 and CDR2: MNHEY and SVGAGI. The length of the CDR3 is 17 residues. Trimming removed 2 bases from V and 3 bases from J; junction bases left unmatched: 11. This chain's CDR3 is CASSYGAGTGYDYEQYF. For the CDR3, the DNA is TGTGCCAGCAGTTACGGAGCCGGGACAGGGTACGACTACGAGCAGTACTTC.

This clonotype was detected a few times. The CDR3 DNA reads TGCAGTGCTAAAGGGGGCAGGGTTTTACTTACTGAAGCTTTCTTT. Translation: CSAKGGRVLLTEAFF. This chain uses TRBV20-1 with TRBJ1-1; 7 bases are a match to TRBD1. Germline V lookup: CDR1 DFQATT, CDR2 SNEGSKA (reference sequence). The CDR3 is 15 residues long. V trimming: 4 bases; J trimming: 5 bases; junction bases outside the gene matches: 13.

This clonotype came up a few times. This chain links TRBV6-1 with TRBJ2-3; no clear D. Germline V CDR1 and CDR2: MNHNS, SASEGT. This CDR3 region has 14 residues. Trimming shortened V by 5 bases and J by 0 bases, and 9 bases separated the two germline ends. CDR3 coding DNA: TGTGCCAGCAGTCGGCTACGAAGCACAGATACGCAGTATTTT. Amino acid sequence: CASSRLRSTDTQYF.

This clonotype has just a few counts. The rearrangement joins TRBV9 to TRBJ2-5, with TRBD1 identical over 7 bases. J lost 1 base, V lost 2 bases, and 8 bases had no gene match. This CDR3 spans 16 amino acids. Germline lookup yields CDR1 SGDLS and CDR2 YYNGEE. Here the CDR3 reads CASSVGLRQGQETQYF. CDR3 sequence (DNA): TGTGCCAGCAGCGTTGGGTTAAGACAGGGCCAAGAGACCCAGTACTTC.

This clonotype was counted between two and nine times. The chain couples TRBV6-2 or TRBV6-3 to TRBJ1-5; D uncertain. This CDR3 has 13 residues. With 2 bases removed from V and 1 base from J, the gap between germline ends came to 3 bases. CDR1 is MNHEY, CDR2 SVGEGT, per germline. Here the CDR3 DNA reads TGTGCCAGCAGTTACACCAGCAATCAGCCCCAGCATTTT. This codes for CASSYTSNQPQHF.

The chain employs TRBV30 and TRBJ1-6; D is undetermined. V dropped 1 base and J dropped 9 bases, with 10 bases sitting between them. Germline V gene lookup returns CDR1 GTSNPN and CDR2 SVGIG (reference sequence). The CDR3 sequence is 13 residues long. The CDR3 DNA follows: TGTGCCTGGAGTGGAGACCCCAGTTCACCCCTCCACTTT. Its translation: CAWSGDPSSPLHF.

The genes are TRBV20-1 and TRBJ2-2, with 10 nucleotides matching TRBD2. There are 16 residues in the CDR3. Germline values: CDR1 DFQATT, CDR2 SNEGSKA (reference sequence). Unmatched junction bases numbered 9, after V lost 3 bases and J lost 5 bases. CDR3 bases: TGCAGTGCTAGTGAGCGGGGGGGCCCCAGTACCGGGGAGCTGTTTTTT. The encoded protein is CSASERGGPSTGELFF.

The CDR3 DNA reads as TGCAGTGCTACCCGGACTAGTCCAGATACGCAGTATTTT. Protein sequence: CSATRTSPDTQYF. The chain carries TRBV20-1 and TRBJ2-3; 7 bases agree with TRBD2. This CDR3 contains 13 residues. J was trimmed by 4 bases and V by 4 bases; bases with no gene match: 5. The germline V gene has CDR1 DFQATT and CDR2 SNEGSKA (reference sequence).

The chain uses TRBV5-6 and TRBJ2-2; D is ambiguous. Trimming left V 0 bases short and J 1 base short, with 7 bases between. This CDR3 has 15 amino acids. The germline V gene encodes CDR1 SGHDT and CDR2 YYEEEE. CDR3 protein: CASSLDPRNTGELFF. CDR3 nucleotide sequence: TGTGCCAGCAGCTTGGATCCCAGGAACACCGGGGAGCTGTTTTTT. Based on the CDR3 plus reference TRBV5-6 and TRBJ2-2, the full variable domain is DAGVTQSPTHLIKTRGQQVTLRCSPKSGHDTVSWYQQALGQGPQFIFQYYEEEERQRGNFPDRFSGHQFPNYSSELNVNALLLGDSALYLCASSLDPRNTGELFFGEGSRLTVL.

This clonotype has more than one count but fewer than ten. V and J are TRBV20-1 and TRBJ1-2; a possible D gene is TRBD1 (5 bases). Between the trimmed V and J ends, which lost 1 base and 7 bases, there was a span of 22 bases. Germline loops: CDR1 DFQATT, CDR2 SNEGSKA (reference sequence). This CDR3 region has 16 residues. CDR3 nucleotides: TGCAGTGCTAGAGCACAAGCAGGGAGAAGGGGTGGTGGCTACACCTTC. It translates to CSARAQAGRRGGGYTF.

The chain uses TRBV29-1 and TRBJ2-3, with 7 positions matching TRBD1. The junction had 9 bases not matched to a gene; V was cut back by 6 bases and J by 9 bases. This CDR3 contains 12 residues. CDR1 is SQVTM, CDR2 ANQGSEA, per germline. The CDR3 loop is CSVGDRDGTQYF. The CDR3 DNA sequence: TGCAGCGTGGGAGACAGGGACGGCACGCAGTATTTT.